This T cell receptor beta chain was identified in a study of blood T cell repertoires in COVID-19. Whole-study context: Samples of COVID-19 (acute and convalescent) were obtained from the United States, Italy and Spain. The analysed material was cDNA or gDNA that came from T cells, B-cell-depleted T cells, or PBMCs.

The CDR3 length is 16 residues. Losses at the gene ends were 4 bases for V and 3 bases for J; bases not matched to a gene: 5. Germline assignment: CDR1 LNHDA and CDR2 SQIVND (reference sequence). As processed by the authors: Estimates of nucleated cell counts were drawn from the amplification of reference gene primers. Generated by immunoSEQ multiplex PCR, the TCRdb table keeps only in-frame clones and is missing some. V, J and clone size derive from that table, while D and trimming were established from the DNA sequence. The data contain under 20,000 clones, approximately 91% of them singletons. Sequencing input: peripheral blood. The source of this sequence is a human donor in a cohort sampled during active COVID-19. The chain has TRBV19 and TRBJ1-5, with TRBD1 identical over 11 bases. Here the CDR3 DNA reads TGTGCCAGTAGTAAACCGGGACAGGGGGTCAATCAGCCCCAGCATTTT. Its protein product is CASSKPGQGVNQPQHF.